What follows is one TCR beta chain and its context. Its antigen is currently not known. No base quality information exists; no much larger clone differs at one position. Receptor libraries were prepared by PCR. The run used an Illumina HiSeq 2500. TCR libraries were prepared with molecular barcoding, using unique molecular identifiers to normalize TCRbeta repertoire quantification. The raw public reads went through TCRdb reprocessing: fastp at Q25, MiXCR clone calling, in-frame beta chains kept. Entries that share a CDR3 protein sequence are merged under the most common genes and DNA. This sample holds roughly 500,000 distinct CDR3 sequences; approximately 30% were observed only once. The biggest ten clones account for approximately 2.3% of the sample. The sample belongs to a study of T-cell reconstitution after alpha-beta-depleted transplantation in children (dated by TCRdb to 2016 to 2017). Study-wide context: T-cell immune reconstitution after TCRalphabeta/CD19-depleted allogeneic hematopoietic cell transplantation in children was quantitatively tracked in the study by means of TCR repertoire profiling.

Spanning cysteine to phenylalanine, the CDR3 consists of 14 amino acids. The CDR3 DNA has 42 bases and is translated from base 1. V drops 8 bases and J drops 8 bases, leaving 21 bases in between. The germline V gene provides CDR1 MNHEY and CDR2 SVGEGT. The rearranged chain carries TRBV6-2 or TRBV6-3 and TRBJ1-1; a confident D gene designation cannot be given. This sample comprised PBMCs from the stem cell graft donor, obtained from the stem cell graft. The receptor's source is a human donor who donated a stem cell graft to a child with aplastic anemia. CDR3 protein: CASWGKRKMSEAFF. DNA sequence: TGTGCCAGCTGGGGAAAGAGGAAAATGTCGGAAGCTTTCTTT.